What follows are 7 T cell receptor beta chains derived from one specimen sequenced in a study of shared clonotypes between healthy human individuals. The data were produced by immunoSEQ multiplex PCR, yet TCRdb's version contains in-frame clones alone and is incomplete. The sample shows more than 400,000 clones, 60% to 80% of them seen only once. The sample comprised PBMCs. The receptors here all came from a woman aged 40 to 50 in good health. Some clones in this sample may be carry-over from other donors' samples.

In its sample, this clone is medium-sized (0.01 to 0.1%). The sample contains more than one DNA sequence encoding this CDR3. The chain couples TRBV6-1 to TRBJ1-2; D is undetermined. Germline V gene data show CDR1 as MNHNS and CDR2 as SASEGT. Trimming shortened V by 3 bases and J by 1 base, and 3 bases separated the two germline ends. CDR3 length: 12 residues. The CDR3 sequence is CASSEGNYGYTF. The DNA of the CDR3 is TGTGCCAGCAGTGAGGGTAACTATGGCTACACCTTC.

This chain connects TRBV7-2 to TRBJ2-2, with 7 bases lining up with TRBD2. V lost 1 base and J lost 2; bases outside the gene matches: 4. Per germline, CDR1 SGHTA and CDR2 FQGNSA. The CDR3 is 16 residues long. This CDR3 is CASSLGLAVNTGELFF. Here the CDR3 DNA reads TGTGCCAGCAGCTTAGGGCTAGCGGTAAACACCGGGGAGCTGTTTTTT.

The CDR3 region is CASSSTSGRDYNEQFF. In nucleotides, the CDR3 is TGTGCCAGCAGTTCGACTAGCGGGAGGGACTACAATGAGCAGTTCTTC. The genes are TRBV27 and TRBJ2-1, with 14 bases matching TRBD2. J gave up 3 bases and V 4 bases, and 2 bases lay outside the gene matches. The CDR3 has 16 amino acids. Germline V gene sequence: CDR1 MNHEY, CDR2 SMNVEV (reference sequence).

The chain is built from TRBV7-9 and TRBJ2-3, with D maybe TRBD1 (5 bases). The CDR3 consists of 12 residues. V was cut by 4 bases and J by 10 bases, with 12 bases left in between. The V gene's germline CDR1 is SEHNR and CDR2 FQNEAQ (reference sequence). CDR3 sequence: CASSSQGGAQYF. In DNA form, the CDR3 reads TGTGCCAGCAGCTCGCAGGGTGGGGCGCAGTATTTT.

As DNA, the CDR3 is TGCGCCAGCAGCCAATTCGGACAGCGCGTCTACAATGAGCAGTTCTTC. Translation: CASSQFGQRVYNEQFF. The V call is TRBV4-1, the J call TRBJ2-1; TRBD1 might be the D (6 bases). The CDR3 covers 16 residues. Germline-derived CDR1 and CDR2 are MGHRA and YSYEKL. V was shortened by 2 bases and J by 3 bases, with 14 bases between the two germline ends.

The chain couples TRBV2 to TRBJ2-7; 9 bases fit TRBD1. J gave up 3 bases and V 7 bases, and 1 base lay outside the gene matches. In germline, CDR1 is SNHLY, CDR2 FYNNEI. This CDR3 spans 12 amino acids. DNA for the CDR3: TGTGCCAGCAAGGACAGGGGCTACGAGCAGTACTTC. Translating it yields CASKDRGYEQYF.

This rearrangement joins TRBV4-2 to TRBJ2-7, with 7 bases matching TRBD1. Germline trimming cut 5 bases from V and 3 bases from J; bases unmatched to any gene: 10. This CDR3 has 15 residues. Per germline, CDR1 LGHNA and CDR2 YNFKEQ. The CDR3 here is CASSDRTGGFYEQYF. DNA of the CDR3: TGTGCCAGCAGCGATCGGACAGGAGGTTTCTACGAGCAGTACTTC.